The 21 T cell receptor beta chains presented below share a single source sample, sequenced in a study of T cells expressing NK-cell markers. With the 5' RACE reads reprocessed, TCRdb shows one record per CDR3 protein and no DNA. Reported are more than 120,000 distinct CDR3 sequences; the ten largest clones contain 12%. Material: blood T cells: a sorted CD56 or NKG2C T cell subset, CD4+ or CD8+ T cells, or bulk PBMC T cells (not recorded which). The receptors were gathered from a young man in good health.

This sequence joins TRBV6-1 and TRBJ1-5; TCRdb gives TRBD1 as the D gene, but with no DNA this cannot be confirmed. Germline CDR1 is MNHNS and CDR2 is SASEGT. The CDR3 sequence is 17 residues long. The CDR3 loop is CASSKDPALRLNQPQHF.

The chain combines TRBV7-9 with TRBJ2-3. Germline V gene lookup returns CDR1 SEHNR and CDR2 FQNEAQ (reference sequence). CDR3 length equals 14 residues. The CDR3 sequence is CASSYQRLPDTQYF.

The V and J genes are TRBV7-6 and TRBJ2-1; TCRdb's D call of TRBD2 is untestable without DNA. There are 15 residues in the CDR3. Germline CDR1 reads SGHVS; CDR2 reads FNYEAQ. The CDR3 sequence is CASSSASGRKNEQFF.

The gene calls are TRBV15 and TRBJ2-2; the TRBD1 assignment by TCRdb is unverifiable without DNA. The CDR3 has 15 amino acids. Germline values: CDR1 LNHNV, CDR2 YYDKDF (reference sequence). Here the CDR3 reads CATSRGTGGTGELFF.

The chain links TRBV5-1 to TRBJ1-1; TCRdb's assignment of TRBD1 cannot be checked, as there is no DNA. The germline V gene has CDR1 SGHRS and CDR2 YFSETQ. The CDR3 is made up of 16 amino acids. CDR3 loop: CASSLAGHRVGTEAFF. The complete variable domain, with remaining parts taken from reference TRBV5-1 and TRBJ1-1, reads KAGVTQTPRYLIKTRGQQVTLSCSPISGHRSVSWYQQTPGQGLQFLFEYFSETQRNKGNFPGRFSGRQFSNSRSEMNVSTLELGDSALYLCASSLAGHRVGTEAFFGQGTRLTVV.

The chain has TRBV29-1 and TRBJ2-1; with no DNA, the TCRdb D assignment of TRBD1 cannot be verified. This CDR3 has 13 residues. The germline V gene encodes CDR1 SQVTM and CDR2 ANQGSEA. The CDR3 loop is CSVIGVSRGEQFF.

The genes are TRBV9 and TRBJ2-7; TCRdb proposes TRBD2, but this gene call is untestable without DNA. The CDR3 consists of 16 residues. Germline lookup yields CDR1 SGDLS and CDR2 YYNGEE. CDR3 protein: CASSPGLSGISYEQYF. Variable domain in full (rest from reference TRBV9 and TRBJ2-7): DSGVTQTPKHLITATGQRVTLRCSPRSGDLSVYWYQQSLDQGLQFLIQYYNGEERAKGNILERFSAQQFPDLHSELNLSSLELGDSALYFCASSPGLSGISYEQYFGPGTRLTVT.

The rearrangement uses TRBV29-1 and TRBJ2-1; TCRdb gives TRBD1 as the D gene, but with no DNA this cannot be confirmed. CDR1 is SQVTM, CDR2 ANQGSEA, per germline. There are 15 residues in the CDR3. The CDR3 sequence: CSVSIQGLSYNEQFF.

The chain is built from TRBV10-3 and TRBJ2-5; TCRdb outputs TRBD1, but without DNA this stays unchecked. This CDR3 is built from 13 residues. Germline assignment: CDR1 ENHRY and CDR2 SYGVKD. CDR3 protein: CAIRQGQEETQYF.

The chain carries TRBV24-1 and TRBJ2-2. From germline, CDR1 is KGHDR and CDR2 SFDVKD. The length of the CDR3 is 16 residues. CDR3 region: CATSARTRANTGELFF.

The chain links TRBV19 to TRBJ1-5; without DNA, the TCRdb call of TRBD1 cannot be checked. Germline V lookup: CDR1 LNHDA, CDR2 SQIVND (reference sequence). The length of the CDR3 is 15 residues. CDR3: CASSWTGGAFQPQHF.

The V and J genes are TRBV20-1 and TRBJ2-7; TCRdb lists TRBD2, though no DNA is available to test this call. The CDR3 covers 15 residues. The V gene's germline CDR1 is DFQATT and CDR2 SNEGSKA (reference sequence). The CDR3: CSARVGIAGVYEQYF.

The chain employs TRBV20-1 and TRBJ2-7; absent DNA, TCRdb's TRBD1 call cannot be checked. From germline, CDR1 is DFQATT and CDR2 SNEGSKA (reference sequence). The CDR3 runs 17 residues. CDR3 sequence: CSARPPPGRGESYEQYF.

V gene TRBV7-2 combines with J gene TRBJ2-3. CDR1 and CDR2 from the germline V gene are SGHTA and FQGNSA. The CDR3 loop spans 12 amino acids. CDR3: CASRHGLDTQYF.

The chain has TRBV7-9 and TRBJ2-1; no DNA is available, so the TRBD2 call from TCRdb remains unchecked. The CDR3 consists of 15 residues. CDR1 SEHNR and CDR2 FQNEAQ come from the germline V gene (reference sequence). The CDR3 sequence: CASSSTGTIYNEQFF. The full variable domain, with the rest looked up from reference TRBV7-9 and TRBJ2-1, is DTGVSQNPRHKITKRGQNVTFRCDPISEHNRLYWYRQTLGQGPEFLTYFQNEAQLEKSRLLSDRFSAERPKGSFSTLEIQRTEQGDSAMYLCASSSTGTIYNEQFFGPGTRLTVL.

The CDR3 reads CASNVAGELFF. V gene TRBV30 combines with J gene TRBJ2-2. Germline V gene sequence: CDR1 GTSNPN, CDR2 SVGIG (reference sequence). The CDR3 is 11 amino acids.

The chain has TRBV7-2 and TRBJ2-5; TCRdb's D call, TRBD2, is unchecked because there is no DNA. Germline loops: CDR1 SGHTA, CDR2 FQGNSA. This CDR3 region has 15 residues. CDR3 in amino acids: CASSPRLTSGETQYF. The full variable domain, rest sourced from reference TRBV7-2 and TRBJ2-5, is GAGVSQSPSNKVTEKGKDVELRCDPISGHTALYWYRQSLGQGLEFLIYFQGNSAPDKSGLPSDRFSAERTGGSVSTLTIQRTQQEDSAVYLCASSPRLTSGETQYFGPGTRLLVL.

This chain joins TRBV15 and TRBJ2-5; the TCRdb D gene call, TRBD1, has no DNA to confirm it. The CDR3 spans 16 residues. Germline values: CDR1 LNHNV, CDR2 YYDKDF (reference sequence). The CDR3 reads CATSREWTGGRETQYF. The full variable domain, its missing parts supplied by reference TRBV15 and TRBJ2-5, is DAMVIQNPRYQVTQFGKPVTLSCSQTLNHNVMYWYQQKSSQAPKLLFHYYDKDFNNEADTPDNFQSRRPNTSFCFLDIRSPGLGDTAMYLCATSREWTGGRETQYFGPGTRLLVL.

This chain joins TRBV28 and TRBJ2-3; TCRdb's D gene call, TRBD1, goes unchecked for lack of DNA. The CDR3 contains 17 residues. Germline CDR1 is MDHEN and CDR2 is SYDVKM. CDR3 loop: CASSLGRGARSGGTQYF.

The V gene is TRBV7-9, the J gene TRBJ2-1. CDR1 is SEHNR and CDR2 is FQNEAQ in the germline V gene (reference sequence). CDR3 length equals 12 residues. CDR3 sequence reads: CASRDMAVEQFF.

The chain links TRBV6-5 to TRBJ2-1; with no DNA, the TCRdb D assignment of TRBD2 cannot be verified. The CDR3 contains 15 residues. Germline CDR1 is MNHEY and CDR2 is SVGAGI. The CDR3 loop reads CASSYTGLPYNEQFF.